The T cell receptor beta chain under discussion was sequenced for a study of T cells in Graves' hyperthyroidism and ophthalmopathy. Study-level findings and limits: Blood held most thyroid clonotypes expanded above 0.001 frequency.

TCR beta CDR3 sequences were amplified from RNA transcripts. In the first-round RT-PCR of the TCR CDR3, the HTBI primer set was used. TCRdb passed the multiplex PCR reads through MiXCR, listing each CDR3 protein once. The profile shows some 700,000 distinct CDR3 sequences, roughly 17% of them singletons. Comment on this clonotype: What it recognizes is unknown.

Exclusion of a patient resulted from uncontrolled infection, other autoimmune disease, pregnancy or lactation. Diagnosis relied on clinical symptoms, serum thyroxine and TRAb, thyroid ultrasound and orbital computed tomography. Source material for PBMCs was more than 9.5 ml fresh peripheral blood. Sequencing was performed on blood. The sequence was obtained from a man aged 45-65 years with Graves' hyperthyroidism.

Here the CDR3 DNA reads TGTGCCAGCAGCCCCGGACAGGGATTCGCACAGCCCCAGCATTTT. Amino acid sequence: CASSPGQGFAQPQHF. The chain carries TRBV14 and TRBJ1-5; 8 nucleotides match TRBD1. CDR1 is SGHDN and CDR2 is FVKESK in the germline V gene. The trim removed 4 bases at V and 7 bases at J, leaving 9 bases unmatched. The CDR3 covers 15 residues.